This T cell receptor (beta chain) was observed in a study of human T cells and chemical hapten exposure. This CDR3 has 12 residues. Trimming shortened V by 0 bases and J by 4 bases, and 3 bases separated the two germline ends. Per the germline V gene, CDR1 is LGHNA and CDR2 is YNFKEQ. The time point: patch test 2, 6 weeks after DPC sensitization. Treatment meaning: therapeutic diphenylcyclopropenone sensitization with weekly scalp DPC. Each CDR3 protein gets one entry after TCRdb re-called the RACE reads with MiXCR. The top ten clones hold 4.5% to 6% of a sample with 330,000 or so distinct CDR3 sequences, about 6% of them seen once.

This receptor was identified in a woman aged 18-35 years with alopecia areata. Some clones in this sample may be carry-over from other donors' samples. The J gene is TRBJ1-1, the V gene TRBV4-2; D is ambiguous. The starting material was whole blood, obtained in connection with sensitization to the hapten diphenylcyclopropenone (DPC). CDR3 sequence (DNA): TGTGCCAGCAGCCAAGATAGCACTGAAGCTTTCTTT. It codes for CASSQDSTEAFF.